These 30 T cell receptor beta chains were sequenced from one sample in a study of regulatory T cells in long-lasting Graves disease. Time point: newly diagnosed GD, antithyroid drugs for less than 3 months. PBMCs provided the RNA from which the TCR library was made. Building the TCR beta libraries relied on iRepertoire HTBI primers, and CDR3 regions underwent Arm-PCR. TCRdb recomputed calls from the multiplex PCR reads with MiXCR, one row per CDR3 protein. In the table there are 510,000 or so distinct CDR3 sequences, around 12% of which are singletons. Separately, the same data were catalogued under a study of T cells in Graves' hyperthyroidism and ophthalmopathy.

Sequenced material: peripheral blood mononuclear cells (PBMCs), taken at new diagnosis, from a patient treated with antithyroid drugs. The receptors come from a woman aged 30 to 39 with Graves disease.

In this sample, this clonotype turned up many times. The rearrangement uses TRBV9 and TRBJ2-1, with D possibly being TRBD1 (6 bases). V was shortened by 0 bases and J by 3 bases, with 10 bases between the two germline ends. The CDR3 is 15 amino acids. In germline, CDR1 is SGDLS, CDR2 YYNGEE. CDR3 DNA: TGTGCCAGCAGCGTAGCAGGGGTATACTACAATGAGCAGTTCTTC. Translation: CASSVAGVYYNEQFF.

The chain uses TRBV20-1 and TRBJ2-4; D tentatively reads TRBD1 or TRBD2 (5 bases each). There are 13 residues in the CDR3. Germline V gene data show CDR1 as DFQATT and CDR2 as SNEGSKA (reference sequence). Trimming took 5 bases from V and 6 from J, leaving 14 bases between them. In DNA, the CDR3 is TGCAGTGCTGGGGACGGCCGAGGAAACATTCAGTACTTC. Translated: CSAGDGRGNIQYF.

The chain uses TRBV30 and TRBJ2-2, with D perhaps TRBD2 (5 bases). There are 15 residues in the CDR3. The V end lost 1 base, the J end lost 4 bases, and 13 bases lay between the germline ends. Germline CDR1 is GTSNPN and CDR2 is SVGIG (reference sequence). CDR3 sequence (DNA): TGTGCCTGGAGTGCAGCGGTTCTTGTCACCGGGGAGCTGTTTTTT. Translation gives CAWSAAVLVTGELFF.

A single count supports this clonotype. The likely explanation is a read error, given a far larger clone one base away. This is likely a read error, given that the CDR3 carries no conserved phenylalanine or tryptophan at its end. The gene calls are TRBV7-2 and TRBJ1-6; D not certain. Germline-derived CDR1 and CDR2 are SGHTA and FQGNSA. The CDR3 is 14 residues long. V was pared by 5 bases and J by 7 bases, with 12 bases between. The CDR3 here is CASSRRSRNSPLHL. CDR3 sequence (DNA): TGTGCCAGCAGCCGTCGGAGTAGAAATTCACCCCTCCACTTG.

This chain uses TRBV7-9 with TRBJ2-1; TRBD1 agrees at 8 bases. This CDR3 is built from 18 residues. The V segment lost 3 bases and the J segment 5 bases; nucleotides outside the gene matches: 15. CDR1 and CDR2 from the germline V gene are SEHNR and FQNEAQ (reference sequence). This CDR3 reads CASSLGQDLKTRNNEQFF. The CDR3 DNA reads TGTGCCAGCAGCTTGGGACAGGATCTAAAAACTCGAAACAATGAGCAGTTCTTC.

This clonotype was counted many times. The rearrangement joins TRBV6-5 to TRBJ1-2; D not certain. Germline CDR1 is MNHEY and CDR2 is SVGAGI. CDR3 length equals 13 residues. Trimming pared 3 bases from V and 4 bases from J, leaving 9 bases between. The CDR3 bases are TGTGCCAGCAGTTATTCCAGGTTCTATGGCTACACCTTC. It translates to CASSYSRFYGYTF.

This chain connects TRBV16 to TRBJ1-1; the D gene is possibly TRBD1 (5 bases). This CDR3 contains 13 residues. Between the trimmed V and J ends, which lost 2 bases and 10 bases, there was a span of 14 bases. CDR1 KGHSY and CDR2 FQNENV come from the germline V gene. The CDR3 DNA reads as TGTGCCAGCAGCCAAGGCTCGGGGCGGGGAGCTTTCTTT. Translating it yields CASSQGSGRGAFF. The full variable domain, in which reference TRBV16 and TRBJ1-1 provide the parts outside the CDR3, is GEEVAQTPKHLVRGEGQKAKLYCAPIKGHSYVFWYQQVLKNEFKFLISFQNENVFDETGMPKERFSAKCLPNSPCSLEIQATKLEDSAVYFCASSQGSGRGAFFGQGTRLTVV.

This clonotype was observed many times. The V gene is TRBV7-2, the J gene TRBJ1-1; weak D call: TRBD1 (6 bases). Germline values: CDR1 SGHTA, CDR2 FQGNSA. The CDR3 consists of 15 residues. V lost 4 bases and J lost 5, with 17 bases in between. The CDR3 spells CASSSEGGWRTEAFF. The CDR3 DNA reads TGTGCCAGCAGCTCAGAGGGGGGCTGGCGGACTGAAGCTTTCTTT. Complete variable domain (other parts from reference TRBV7-2 and TRBJ1-1): GAGVSQSPSNKVTEKGKDVELRCDPISGHTALYWYRQSLGQGLEFLIYFQGNSAPDKSGLPSDRFSAERTGGSVSTLTIQRTQQEDSAVYLCASSSEGGWRTEAFFGQGTRLTVV.

This clonotype has ten or more counts. V usage is TRBV19 and J usage is TRBJ1-1, with D tentatively TRBD1 (6 bases). Germline CDR1 and CDR2: LNHDA and SQIVND (reference sequence). Trimming pared 9 bases from V and 5 bases from J, leaving 22 bases between. There are 15 residues in the CDR3. The CDR3 loop reads CASRSSDSLGTEAFF. The DNA for the CDR3 is TGTGCCAGCCGGTCCTCGGACAGCCTAGGGACTGAAGCTTTCTTT.

This clonotype has at least ten counts. V is TRBV14 and J is TRBJ2-3; 10 bases agree with TRBD2. This CDR3 has 15 residues. CDR1 is SGHDN, CDR2 FVKESK, per germline. J lost 6 bases, V lost 3 bases, and 6 bases had no gene match. CDR3 residues: CASSHSGTSADTQYF. In nucleotides, the CDR3 is TGTGCCAGCAGCCATTCCGGGACTAGCGCCGATACGCAGTATTTT.

There are a few counts of this clonotype. V and J are TRBV24-1 and TRBJ2-1; 8 nucleotides match TRBD2. Germline V gives CDR1 KGHDR, CDR2 SFDVKD. There are 18 residues in the CDR3. V lost 2 bases and J lost 5; bases outside the gene matches: 13. The CDR3 bases are TGTGCCACCAGTGATTCCGGGACTAGGAACTTCTACGACAATGAGCAGTTCTTC. This gives the protein CATSDSGTRNFYDNEQFF.

The sample holds many counts of this clonotype. This sequence joins TRBV28 and TRBJ2-1; 9 bases are a match to TRBD2. Trimming removed 0 bases from V and 12 bases from J; junction bases left unmatched: 9. The CDR3 is 15 amino acids. Germline V gene sequence: CDR1 MDHEN, CDR2 SYDVKM. This CDR3 is CASSLWASGILGQFF. The CDR3 DNA reads as TGTGCCAGCAGTTTATGGGCTAGCGGGATCCTAGGGCAGTTCTTC.

The rearrangement uses TRBV6-2 or TRBV6-3 and TRBJ2-3; D tentatively reads TRBD1 or TRBD2 (7 bases each). The CDR3 is made up of 17 amino acids. Germline V gene sequence: CDR1 MNHEY, CDR2 SVGEGT. With 2 bases removed from V and 3 bases from J, the gap between germline ends came to 18 bases. CDR3 residues: CASSYQSGGGPTDTQYF. The CDR3 DNA reads TGTGCCAGCAGTTACCAATCAGGGGGAGGGCCTACAGATACGCAGTATTTT.

This clonotype showed up many times. The chain combines TRBV2 with TRBJ2-7, with D possibly matching TRBD2 (6 bases). V shed 2 bases and J shed 6 bases, with 11 bases lying between them. The germline V gene encodes CDR1 SNHLY and CDR2 FYNNEI. CDR3 size: 13 residues. CDR3 DNA sequence: TGTGCCAGCAGTGAATGGGACGGGGGCGAGCAGTACTTC. Amino acids: CASSEWDGGEQYF. Variable domain in full (rest from reference TRBV2 and TRBJ2-7): EPEVTQTPSHQVTQMGQEVILRCVPISNHLYFYWYRQILGQKVEFLVSFYNNEISEKSEIFDDQFSVERPDGSNFTLKIRSTKLEDSAMYFCASSEWDGGEQYFGPGTRLTVT.

This clonotype has a handful of counts. The J gene is TRBJ2-3, the V gene TRBV16; 9 bases are shared with TRBD2. The CDR3 spans 17 residues. Germline V gives CDR1 KGHSY, CDR2 FQNENV. The V and J ends lost 2 bases and 6 bases, in that order; junction bases with no gene match: 12. The CDR3 here is CASSQTDGLARLDTQYF. The CDR3 DNA follows: TGTGCCAGCAGCCAAACCGATGGACTAGCGAGATTGGATACGCAGTATTTT.

Ten or more counts support this clonotype. This sequence joins TRBV18 and TRBJ2-1; D possibly corresponds to TRBD1 (5 bases). Trimming took 3 bases from V and 0 from J, leaving 15 bases between them. This CDR3 is 17 amino acids long. Germline assignment: CDR1 KGHSH and CDR2 LQKENI. The CDR3 here is CASSPRPDSSSYNEQFF. For the CDR3, the DNA is TGTGCCAGCTCACCCCGACCCGACAGTAGCTCCTACAATGAGCAGTTCTTC.

This clonotype was seen repeatedly, ten times or more. V gene TRBV20-1 combines with J gene TRBJ1-1; TRBD1 agrees at 8 bases. Germline V CDR1 and CDR2: DFQATT, SNEGSKA (reference sequence). The CDR3 has 15 amino acids. After removal of 5 bases from V and 5 bases from J, the junction contained 13 bases not matched to a gene. In DNA form, the CDR3 reads TGCAGTGCTCCTAGGCGGGGACAGGCGGCAACTGAAGCTTTCTTT. This codes for CSAPRRGQAATEAFF.

This clonotype turned up a few times. This chain links TRBV18 with TRBJ2-6, with TRBD1 identical over 10 bases. V lost 5 bases and J lost 0; bases outside the gene matches: 4. Germline assignment: CDR1 KGHSH and CDR2 LQKENI. This CDR3 has 17 amino acids. CDR3 sequence (DNA): TGTGCCAGCTCATCGACAGGGGGCGGCTCTGGGGCCAACGTCCTGACTTTC. Its protein is CASSSTGGGSGANVLTF.

The table lists this clonotype with many counts. The chain joins TRBV7-8 to TRBJ2-3; 9 bases map to TRBD1. The CDR3 has 18 amino acids. Germline V gives CDR1 SGHVS, CDR2 FQNEAQ. Trimming cost V 1 base and J 3 bases; bases outside gene matches: 11. CDR3 coding DNA: TGTGCCAGCAGCTTAGTCCGAGGGGACAGGGTAGTAACAGATACGCAGTATTTT. Translating it yields CASSLVRGDRVVTDTQYF.

This clonotype was observed many times. This chain joins TRBV19 and TRBJ2-7; 9 bases map to TRBD1. CDR3 length: 15 amino acids. After removal of 7 bases from V and 2 bases from J, the junction contained 9 bases not matched to a gene. Germline V gives CDR1 LNHDA, CDR2 SQIVND (reference sequence). This chain's CDR3 is CASTDTGTGPYEQYF. The DNA of the CDR3 is TGTGCCAGTACTGATACCGGGACAGGGCCCTACGAGCAGTACTTC.

This clonotype occurred a few times. V is TRBV7-8 and J is TRBJ1-2; TRBD1 might be the D (5 bases). Germline CDR1 SGHVS, CDR2 FQNEAQ. V was pared by 1 base and J by 5 bases, with 17 bases between. The CDR3 contains 16 residues. The CDR3 is CASSLDFGARTYGYTF. CDR3 sequence (DNA): TGTGCCAGCAGCTTAGATTTCGGGGCTCGAACTTATGGCTACACCTTC.

In regard to this clonotype: A read error is possible here, since a much larger clone lies one base away. The genes are TRBV20-1 and TRBJ2-1; TRBD2 aligns across 9 bases. CDR1 and CDR2 (germline): DFQATT, SNEGSKA (reference sequence). After removal of 5 bases from V and 3 bases from J, the junction contained 5 bases not matched to a gene. The CDR3 totals 14 residues. The CDR3 region is CSALRLAVYNEQFF. The CDR3 bases are TGCAGTGCTTTGAGACTAGCGGTCTACAATGAGCAGTTCTTC.

This clonotype was counted between two and nine times. The rearrangement joins TRBV20-1 to TRBJ1-3; tentatively, D is TRBD1 (5 bases). Trimming removed 5 bases from V and 0 bases from J, with 11 bases in between. The germline V gene has CDR1 DFQATT and CDR2 SNEGSKA (reference sequence). This CDR3 region has 14 residues. CDR3 region: CSAPGGSSGNTIYF. The CDR3 bases are TGCAGTGCTCCCGGGGGGTCCTCTGGAAACACCATATATTTT.

There are a few counts of this clonotype. V usage is TRBV14 and J usage is TRBJ2-1; maybe TRBD1 (5 bases). CDR1 is SGHDN and CDR2 is FVKESK in the germline V gene. Trimming shortened V by 1 base and J by 4 bases, and 14 bases separated the two germline ends. The length of the CDR3 is 16 residues. The CDR3 region has the DNA TGTGCCAGCAGCCAAGGGCGGAAGGGGAAATACAATGAGCAGTTCTTC. Encoded protein: CASSQGRKGKYNEQFF.

The rearrangement uses TRBV5-1 and TRBJ1-1, with a weak D call TRBD1 (6 bases). Deletions cut 2 bases from V and 6 bases from J, with 11 bases between. The CDR3 is 13 amino acids. Germline V gene data show CDR1 as SGHRS and CDR2 as YFSETQ. Here the CDR3 DNA reads TGCGCCAGCAGCTTCACAGGGCCGGCTGAAGCTTTCTTT. It encodes CASSFTGPAEAFF.

This clonotype showed up many times. The chain is built from TRBV28 and TRBJ2-1; 13 nucleotides agree with TRBD2. V trimming: 6 bases; J trimming: 9 bases; junction bases outside the gene matches: 8. This CDR3 spans 15 amino acids. Germline V CDR1 and CDR2: MDHEN, SYDVKM. The CDR3 here is CASRPGLAGAPEQFF. In DNA, the CDR3 is TGTGCCAGCAGACCTGGACTAGCGGGAGCACCTGAGCAGTTCTTC.

This clonotype was recorded many times. The chain is built from TRBV29-1 and TRBJ2-1; perhaps TRBD2 as D (6 bases). This CDR3 has 15 amino acids. Germline CDR1 and CDR2: SQVTM and ANQGSEA. Trimming removed 6 bases from V and 7 bases from J, with 22 bases in between. CDR3: CSVVLLGLNPNEQFF. Written as DNA, the CDR3 is TGCAGCGTCGTCTTATTGGGACTGAACCCGAATGAGCAGTTCTTC.

This clonotype was recorded at least ten times. The rearrangement uses TRBV2 and TRBJ2-1, with 7 bases identical to TRBD2. Germline assignment: CDR1 SNHLY and CDR2 FYNNEI. The CDR3 consists of 13 residues. J lost 3 bases, V lost 6 bases, and 2 bases had no gene match. The DNA of the CDR3 is TGTGCCAGCAGCTCTAGCGGCTACAATGAGCAGTTCTTC. Protein sequence: CASSSSGYNEQFF.

This clonotype appeared many times. The chain carries TRBV5-5 and TRBJ2-7; 13 positions match TRBD2. The J segment lost 2 bases and the V segment lost 5 bases, leaving 4 bases of the junction unmatched. This CDR3 spans 15 amino acids. Germline V lookup: CDR1 SGHKS, CDR2 YYEKEE (reference sequence). The CDR3 DNA reads as TGTGCCAGCAGTTTGACTAGCGGGAGGCCCTACGAGCAGTACTTC. Protein: CASSLTSGRPYEQYF. Full variable domain (rest looked up from reference TRBV5-5 and TRBJ2-7): DAGVTQSPTHLIKTRGQQVTLRCSPISGHKSVSWYQQVLGQGPQFIFQYYEKEERGRGNFPDRFSARQFPNYSSELNVNALLLGDSALYLCASSLTSGRPYEQYFGPGTRLTVT.

This clonotype appeared once. The CDR3 DNA follows: TGCGCCAGCAGCCAAGATTTTTCTGAGGGTGCGAATGAAAAACTGTTTTTT. It encodes CASSQDFSEGANEKLFF. The chain carries TRBV4-3 and TRBJ1-4, with unresolved D. V was shortened by 0 bases and J by 5 bases, with 16 bases between the two germline ends. CDR3 length: 17 amino acids. The germline CDR1 and CDR2 sequences are LGHNA and YSLEER.